Listed here are 5 T cell receptor beta chains from one sample, sequenced in a study of blood T cell repertoires in COVID-19. Profiled with immunoSEQ multiplex PCR; TCRdb holds only in-frame clones, not every one. The sample has around 250,000 clones, around 80% seen once. The sequenced sample was PBMCs or T cells enriched from blood (not recorded which). The receptors were gathered from a man aged 40-50 years who had been exposed to COVID-19.

This clone appeared a few times. The chain employs TRBV29-1 and TRBJ2-7; 7 bases are a match to TRBD1. CDR1 is SQVTM, CDR2 ANQGSEA, per germline. The V gene end was trimmed by 3 bases and the J gene end by 2 bases; junction bases not matched to a gene: 7. This CDR3 is 14 amino acids long. CDR3 sequence reads: CSVDLGQYPYEQYF. For the CDR3, the DNA is TGCAGCGTTGACTTGGGACAGTATCCCTACGAGCAGTACTTC.

The chain links TRBV9 to TRBJ2-5; 9 nucleotides agree with TRBD2. Looked up from germline, CDR1 is SGDLS and CDR2 is YYNGEE. This CDR3 is built from 15 residues. V lost 7 bases and J lost 3; bases outside the gene matches: 10. The CDR3, as DNA: TGTGCCAGCGGCTATAGCGGGAGTGGGAAAGAGACCCAGTACTTC. As protein: CASGYSGSGKETQYF.

This clone was detected only a few times. The chain links TRBV9 to TRBJ1-4; D is ambiguous. The CDR3 consists of 13 residues. Germline V gene data show CDR1 as SGDLS and CDR2 as YYNGEE. Trimming cost V 4 bases and J 6 bases, with 10 bases left between them. The DNA of the CDR3 is TGTGCCAGCAGCCCAACTTCGCATGAAAAACTGTTTTTT. Translating it yields CASSPTSHEKLFF.

The J gene is TRBJ2-7, the V gene TRBV11-2; 7 nucleotides match TRBD1. J lost 1 base, V lost 5 bases, and 8 bases had no gene match. CDR1 is SGHAT and CDR2 is FQNNGV in the germline V gene. The CDR3 sequence is 15 residues long. The CDR3 DNA is TGTGCCAGCAGCCCGGGGACAGTAGGATCCTACGAGCAGTACTTC. It encodes CASSPGTVGSYEQYF.

The rearrangement links TRBV25-1 to TRBJ2-7; tentative D call: TRBD2 (5 bases). The CDR3 loop spans 15 amino acids. The V and J ends lost 6 bases and 6 bases respectively, with 21 bases between them. Germline V gives CDR1 MGHDK, CDR2 SYGVNS. This CDR3 reads CASRPNEGLHPEQYF. Here the CDR3 DNA reads TGTGCCAGCAGACCTAATGAGGGCTTACATCCCGAGCAGTACTTC.